This TCR beta chain comes out of a study of T cell responses to AZD1222 COVID-19 vaccine (dated by TCRdb to the early 2020s). Regarding the study in general: TCR sequencing covered fewer than 250 trial participants: about 210 given two doses of AZD1222 and approximately 26 given two doses of MenACWY control vaccine. Trial participants were enrolled by age into subgroups of 18-55, 56-69 and 70-plus years, and roughly 150, 30 and 60 TCR-sequenced participants, respectively, were included in these subgroups. The paper's findings and limits, for the study overall: Epitopes outside the regions mutated in the B.1.351 and B.1.1.7 variants were reportedly recognized by nearly half of the unique spike-specific TCRs. No day 14 peak-response samples were available, so repertoires were characterized only after the peak T cell response. Vaccine-associated CD4 TCRs spanned the whole spike protein, with dominant responses in regions 160-218 and 743-854. Conclusions about previously exposed vaccinees are limited, since just a handful of AZD1222 recipients were seropositive for SARS-CoV-2 at baseline. The 56-69-year group was small, and its depth increase did not reach significance, likely because of low power. After two AZD1222 doses, both the breadth and the depth of spike-specific TCRs were significantly higher than at day 0 and than in MenACWY recipients. Participants were mostly white British, with more females than males. The authors suggested clonal diversity may have been underestimated.

The meaning of the sample's time point label: baseline before first vaccination. The treatment or condition label of this sample denotes: meningococcal conjugate vaccine given as trial control. Vaccinee samples came from UK trials COV001 and COV002, including a single-blind randomized controlled phase 2/3 trial of AZD1222 (ChAdOx1 nCoV-19) in healthy adults. For TCRbeta chain sequencing, PBMC samples were collected from trial participants at day 0 and at day 28 after the second dose. The V end loses 4 bases and the J end loses 7 bases, and a stretch of 7 bases separates them. The germline V gene (reference sequence) specifies SEHNR as CDR1 and FQNEAQ as CDR2. The CDR3 runs 12 residues from the cysteine to the phenylalanine. Only the CDR3 DNA is retained, 36 bases long and in frame from the first base. The CDR3 regions of human TCRbeta chains were analyzed by immunosequencing. Per the source publication's procedure: Repertoire TCRs were matched against a reference library of SARS-CoV-2-specific TCRs generated with the MIRA antigen-specificity platform. Breadth was defined as the fraction of unique TCRs that were SARS-CoV-2-associated, and depth was defined as the fraction of total T cells that were SARS-CoV-2-associated. Each spike-specific TCR was assigned to its reactive spike region and to a CD4 or CD8 class using the MIRA data. Log10-transformed breadth and depth values were compared by one-way ANOVA with Sidak's multiple comparisons tests. The table comes from immuneACCESS by way of TCRdb, which keeps in-frame sequences with V and J called. Part of the clones is missing from these tables; in studies checked, under half for an unresolved V gene and the rest for unknown reasons. V and J calls and clone size are copied from that table; D and trimming were computed from the DNA. The sample table lists about 66,000 clones, 75% to 85% of them with a count of one. The biggest ten clones account for approximately 23% of the sample.

This clone was seen a single time. Its antigen remains undetermined. Within one base of it there is no much larger clone, and no base qualities were kept. Sequencing was performed on peripheral blood, taken on day 0 of MenACWY control vaccination. In this chain, TRBV7-9 is recombined with TRBJ2-2; too little of a D gene remains to name it. The origin of this receptor is an adult in good health. Here is the DNA: TGTGCCAGCAGCTCGGAACACGGGGAGCTGTTTTTT. It specifies CASSSEHGELFF.